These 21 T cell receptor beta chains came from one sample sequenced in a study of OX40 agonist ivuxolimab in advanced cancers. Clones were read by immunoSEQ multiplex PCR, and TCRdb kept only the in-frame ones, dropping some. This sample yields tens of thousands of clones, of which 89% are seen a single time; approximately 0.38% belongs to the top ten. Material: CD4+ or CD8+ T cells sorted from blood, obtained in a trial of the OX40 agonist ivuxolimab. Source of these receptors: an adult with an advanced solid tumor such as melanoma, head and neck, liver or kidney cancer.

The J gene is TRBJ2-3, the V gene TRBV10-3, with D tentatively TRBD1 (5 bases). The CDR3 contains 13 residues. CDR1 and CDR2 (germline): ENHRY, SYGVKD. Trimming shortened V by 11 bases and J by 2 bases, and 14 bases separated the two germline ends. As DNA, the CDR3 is TGTGCCTCGGTCAACAGGCACACAGATACGCAGTATTTT. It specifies CASVNRHTDTQYF.

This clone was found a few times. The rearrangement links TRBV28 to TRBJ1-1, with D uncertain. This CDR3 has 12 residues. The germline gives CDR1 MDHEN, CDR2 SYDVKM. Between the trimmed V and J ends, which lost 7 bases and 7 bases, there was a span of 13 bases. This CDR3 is CASKSSSVEAFF. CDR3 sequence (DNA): TGTGCCAGCAAATCTTCTTCGGTTGAAGCTTTCTTT.

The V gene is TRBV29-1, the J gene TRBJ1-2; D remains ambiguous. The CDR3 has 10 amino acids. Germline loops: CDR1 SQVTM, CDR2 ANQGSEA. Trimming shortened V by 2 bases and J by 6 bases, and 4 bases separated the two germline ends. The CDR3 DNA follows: TGCAGCGTTGAACGCAATGGCTACACCTTC. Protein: CSVERNGYTF.

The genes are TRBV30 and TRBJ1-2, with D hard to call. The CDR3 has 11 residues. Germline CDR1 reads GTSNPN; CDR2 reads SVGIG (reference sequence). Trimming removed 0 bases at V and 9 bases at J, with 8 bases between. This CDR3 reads CAWSVPGSYTF. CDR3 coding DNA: TGTGCCTGGAGTGTACCTGGGAGCTACACCTTC.

The CDR3 is CASSPGGVETQYF. CDR3 coding DNA: TGCGCCAGCAGCCCAGGGGGCGTAGAGACCCAGTACTTC. This rearrangement joins TRBV5-1 to TRBJ2-5; 8 bases match TRBD1. The CDR3 is made up of 13 amino acids. CDR1 SGHRS and CDR2 YFSETQ come from the germline V gene. V trimming: 4 bases; J trimming: 4 bases; junction bases outside the gene matches: 3. Drawing the rest from reference TRBV5-1 and TRBJ2-5, the complete variable domain is KAGVTQTPRYLIKTRGQQVTLSCSPISGHRSVSWYQQTPGQGLQFLFEYFSETQRNKGNFPGRFSGRQFSNSRSEMNVSTLELGDSALYLCASSPGGVETQYFGPGTRLLVL.

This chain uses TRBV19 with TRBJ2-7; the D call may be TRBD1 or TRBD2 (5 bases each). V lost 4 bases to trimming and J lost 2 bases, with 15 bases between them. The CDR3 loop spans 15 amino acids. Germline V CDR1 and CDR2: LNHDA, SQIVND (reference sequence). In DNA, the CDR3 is TGTGCCAGTAGTAACCGGGACCTAGCCCCCTACGAGCAGTACTTC. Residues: CASSNRDLAPYEQYF. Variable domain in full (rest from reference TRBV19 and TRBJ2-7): DGGITQSPKYLFRKEGQNVTLSCEQNLNHDAMYWYRQDPGQGLRLIYYSQIVNDFQKGDIAEGYSVSREKKESFPLTVTSAQKNPTAFYLCASSNRDLAPYEQYFGPGTRLTVT.

The DNA for the CDR3 is TGTGCCAGCAGCTTAGGCGGAGGGGTTTCGTATGGCTACACCTTC. Translated: CASSLGGGVSYGYTF. The chain joins TRBV11-2 to TRBJ1-2, with D possibly matching TRBD1 (5 bases). CDR1 is SGHAT, CDR2 FQNNGV, per germline. The CDR3 spans 15 residues. Deletions cut 1 base from V and 5 bases from J, with 14 bases between.

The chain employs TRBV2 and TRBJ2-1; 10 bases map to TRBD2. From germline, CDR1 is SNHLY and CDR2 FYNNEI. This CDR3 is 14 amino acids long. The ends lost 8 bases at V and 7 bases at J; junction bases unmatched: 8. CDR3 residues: CASGPGLARNEQFF. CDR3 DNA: TGTGCCAGCGGACCGGGACTAGCGAGGAATGAGCAGTTCTTC. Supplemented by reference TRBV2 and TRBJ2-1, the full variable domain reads EPEVTQTPSHQVTQMGQEVILRCVPISNHLYFYWYRQILGQKVEFLVSFYNNEISEKSEIFDDQFSVERPDGSNFTLKIRSTKLEDSAMYFCASGPGLARNEQFFGPGTRLTVL.

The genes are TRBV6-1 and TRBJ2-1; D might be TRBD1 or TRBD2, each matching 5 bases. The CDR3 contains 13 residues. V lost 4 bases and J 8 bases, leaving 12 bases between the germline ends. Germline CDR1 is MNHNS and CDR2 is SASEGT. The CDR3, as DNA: TGTGCCAGCAGTGTTGCACGAGGGGATGAGCAGTTCTTC. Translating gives CASSVARGDEQFF.

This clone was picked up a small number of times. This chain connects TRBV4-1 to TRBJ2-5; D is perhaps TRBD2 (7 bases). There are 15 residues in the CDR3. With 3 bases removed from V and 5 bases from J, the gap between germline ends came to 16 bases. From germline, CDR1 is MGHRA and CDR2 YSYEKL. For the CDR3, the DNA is TGCGCCAGCAGCCAGGGGGCGGGAGTGCGGGAGACCCAGTACTTC. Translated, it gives CASSQGAGVRETQYF.

CDR3 region: CASSNVGPGNTETQYF. CDR3 sequence (DNA): TGTGCCAGTAGTAATGTCGGGCCAGGGAACACAGAGACCCAGTACTTC. The chain uses TRBV19 and TRBJ2-5; D is possibly TRBD1 (5 bases). V dropped 4 bases and J dropped 4 bases, with 19 bases sitting between them. The CDR3 contains 16 residues. Per the germline V gene, CDR1 is LNHDA and CDR2 is SQIVND (reference sequence).

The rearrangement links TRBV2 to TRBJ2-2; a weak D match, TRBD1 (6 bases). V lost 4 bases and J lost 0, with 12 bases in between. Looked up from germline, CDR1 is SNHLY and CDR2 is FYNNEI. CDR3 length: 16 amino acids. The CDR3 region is CASSVTGTTNTGELFF. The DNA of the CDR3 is TGTGCCAGCAGTGTTACCGGGACAACGAACACCGGGGAGCTGTTTTTT.

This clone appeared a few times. CDR3 in amino acids: CASSLTDSGYTF. CDR3 DNA sequence: TGTGCCAGCAGCTTAACGGACAGTGGCTACACCTTC. The genes are TRBV11-2 and TRBJ1-2; a weak D match, TRBD1 (6 bases). CDR3 length: 12 residues. Germline values: CDR1 SGHAT, CDR2 FQNNGV. Trimming took off 2 bases at V and 7 bases at J, with 8 bases between the two ends. Full variable domain (remainder filled in from reference TRBV11-2 and TRBJ1-2): EAGVAQSPRYKIIEKRQSVAFWCNPISGHATLYWYQQILGQGPKLLIQFQNNGVVDDSQLPKDRFSAERLKGVDSTLKIQPAKLEDSAVYLCASSLTDSGYTFGSGTRLTVV.

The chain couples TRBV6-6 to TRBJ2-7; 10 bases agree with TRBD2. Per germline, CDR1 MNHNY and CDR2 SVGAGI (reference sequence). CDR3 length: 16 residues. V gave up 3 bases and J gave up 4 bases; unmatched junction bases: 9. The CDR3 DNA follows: TGTGCCAGCAGTTATATTCAAAGCGGGAGGGGATACGAGCAGTACTTC. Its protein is CASSYIQSGRGYEQYF.

The CDR3 sequence is CASSTGIYEQYF. CDR3 nucleotides: TGTGCCAGCAGTACAGGGATATACGAGCAGTACTTC. The J gene is TRBJ2-7, the V gene TRBV6-6; the D gene is possibly TRBD1 (6 bases). This CDR3 region has 12 residues. Between the trimmed V and J ends, which lost 5 bases and 4 bases, there was a span of 9 bases. CDR1 is MNHNY and CDR2 is SVGAGI in the germline V gene (reference sequence).

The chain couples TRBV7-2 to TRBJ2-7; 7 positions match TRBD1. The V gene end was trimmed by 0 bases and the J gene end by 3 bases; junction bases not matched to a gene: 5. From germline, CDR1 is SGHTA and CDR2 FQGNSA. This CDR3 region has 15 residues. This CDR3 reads CASSLATGQFYEQYF. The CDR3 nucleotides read TGTGCCAGCAGCTTAGCTACGGGACAGTTCTACGAGCAGTACTTC.

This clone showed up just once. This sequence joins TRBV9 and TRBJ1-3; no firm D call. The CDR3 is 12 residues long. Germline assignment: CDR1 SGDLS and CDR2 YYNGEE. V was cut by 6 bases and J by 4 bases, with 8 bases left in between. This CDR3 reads CASTPGGNTIYF. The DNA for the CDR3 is TGTGCCAGCACGCCCGGGGGAAACACCATATATTTT.

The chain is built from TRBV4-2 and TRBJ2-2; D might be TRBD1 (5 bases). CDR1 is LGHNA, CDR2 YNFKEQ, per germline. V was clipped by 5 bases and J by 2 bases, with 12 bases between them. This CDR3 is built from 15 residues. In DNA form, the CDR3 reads TGTGCCAGCAGCGTAGGGGATATAAACACCGGGGAGCTGTTTTTT. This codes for CASSVGDINTGELFF.

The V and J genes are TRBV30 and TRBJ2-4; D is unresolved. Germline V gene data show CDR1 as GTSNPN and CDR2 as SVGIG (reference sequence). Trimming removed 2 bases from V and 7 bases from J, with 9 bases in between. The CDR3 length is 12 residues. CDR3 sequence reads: CAWSRILNIQYF. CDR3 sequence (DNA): TGTGCCTGGAGTAGAATCCTTAACATTCAGTACTTC. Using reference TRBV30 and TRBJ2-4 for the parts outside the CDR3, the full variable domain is SQTIHQWPATLVQPVGSPLSLECTVEGTSNPNLYWYRQAAGRGLQLLFYSVGIGQISSEVPQNLSASRPQDRQFILSSKKLLLSDSGFYLCAWSRILNIQYFGAGTRLSVL.

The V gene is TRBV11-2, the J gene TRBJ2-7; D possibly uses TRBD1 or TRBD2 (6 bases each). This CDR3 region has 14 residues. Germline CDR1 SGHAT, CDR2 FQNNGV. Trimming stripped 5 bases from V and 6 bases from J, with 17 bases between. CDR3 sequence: CASSQDSGFAEQYF. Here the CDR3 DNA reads TGTGCCAGCAGCCAGGACAGCGGGTTCGCCGAGCAGTACTTC.

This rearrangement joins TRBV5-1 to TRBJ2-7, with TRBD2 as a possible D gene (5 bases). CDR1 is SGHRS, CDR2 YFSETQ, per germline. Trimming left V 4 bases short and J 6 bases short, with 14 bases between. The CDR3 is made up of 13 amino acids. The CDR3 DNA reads TGCGCCAGCAGCGCGGGTCACCAAGTCGAGCAGTACTTC. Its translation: CASSAGHQVEQYF.